The 20 T cell receptor beta chains below were found in one sample sequenced in a study of blood T cell repertoires in COVID-19. Assay: immunoSEQ multiplex PCR; the TCRdb copy retains only in-frame clones and omits some. The profile shows about 150,000 clones, roughly 88% of them singletons. The sequencing sample was made of PBMCs or T cells enriched from blood (not recorded which). Every receptor here comes from a man aged 65 to 79 who had been exposed to COVID-19.

This clone appeared once. This sequence joins TRBV19 and TRBJ2-7; 7 bases align to TRBD1. This CDR3 region has 14 residues. Trimming at V came to 5 bases and at J to 2 bases, leaving 6 bases not matched to a gene. Germline assignment: CDR1 LNHDA and CDR2 SQIVND (reference sequence). The CDR3 region is CASSSNRGPYEQYF. CDR3 DNA sequence: TGTGCCAGTAGTTCCAACAGGGGCCCCTACGAGCAGTACTTC.

The genes are TRBV30 and TRBJ2-3; TRBD2 agrees at 7 bases. Germline V CDR1 and CDR2: GTSNPN, SVGIG (reference sequence). CDR3 length: 15 amino acids. With 0 bases clipped from V and 4 bases from J, the junction kept 7 bases outside the gene matches. CDR3 in amino acids: CAWSVGTKAADTQYF. As DNA, the CDR3 is TGTGCCTGGAGTGTAGGGACTAAAGCTGCAGATACGCAGTATTTT.

This clone has more than one count but fewer than ten. V gene TRBV28 combines with J gene TRBJ2-7; 7 bases are shared with TRBD1. After removal of 11 bases from V and 5 bases from J, the junction contained 15 bases not matched to a gene. This CDR3 is built from 14 residues. CDR1 is MDHEN, CDR2 SYDVKM, per germline. The CDR3 region has the DNA TGTGCCTCAACGGGTACAGGGGTAAGAAACGAGCAGTACTTC. Amino acid sequence: CASTGTGVRNEQYF.

This clone showed up just once. The rearrangement uses TRBV7-9 and TRBJ1-2; D might be TRBD1 (5 bases). CDR1 and CDR2 (germline): SEHNR, FQNEAQ (reference sequence). Trimming took off 1 base at V and 8 bases at J, with 14 bases between the two ends. The CDR3 extends over 14 amino acids. The DNA for the CDR3 is TGTGCCAGCAGCTTAGGGGCCAGGGTGGACGGCTACACCTTC. It specifies CASSLGARVDGYTF.

In DNA form, the CDR3 reads TGTGCCAGCAGCCAAGAGAGAGGGGGCTACACCGGGGAGCTGTTTTTT. Its protein is CASSQERGGYTGELFF. The rearrangement joins TRBV3-1 (or the pseudogene TRBV3-2) to TRBJ2-2, with TRBD1 identical over 7 bases. This CDR3 spans 16 amino acids. V lost 0 bases to trimming and J lost 3 bases; unmatched junction nucleotides: 4. Germline-derived CDR1 and CDR2 are LGHDT and YNNKEL (reference sequence).

The rearrangement joins TRBV28 to TRBJ2-1, with 9 bases lining up with TRBD2. V trimming: 6 bases; J trimming: 0 bases; junction bases outside the gene matches: 6. Germline V gives CDR1 MDHEN, CDR2 SYDVKM. The CDR3 has 16 residues. CDR3 region: CASSPTSGSSYNEQFF. The CDR3 DNA reads as TGTGCCAGCAGCCCGACTAGCGGAAGCTCCTACAATGAGCAGTTCTTC.

The chain carries TRBV29-1 and TRBJ2-5; 14 bases line up with TRBD2. V was clipped by 7 bases and J by 7 bases; unmatched bases: 8. The CDR3 runs to 14 residues. CDR1 is SQVTM and CDR2 is ANQGSEA in the germline V gene. In DNA, the CDR3 is TGCAGCGGGACCGGGACTAGCGGGAGTTCGACCCAGTACTTC. Amino acids: CSGTGTSGSSTQYF.

This clone was counted only a few times. This chain joins TRBV19 and TRBJ2-1; the match to TRBD2 covers 11 bases. The CDR3 is 14 residues long. V gave up 5 bases and J gave up 8 bases; unmatched junction bases: 5. Per the germline V gene, CDR1 is LNHDA and CDR2 is SQIVND (reference sequence). The CDR3 loop reads CASSQLAGADEQFF. CDR3 DNA sequence: TGTGCCAGTAGTCAACTAGCGGGAGCCGATGAGCAGTTCTTC.

This clone was seen a single time. The chain carries TRBV30 and TRBJ1-1; 7 bases agree with TRBD1. V shed 4 bases and J 7 bases; nucleotides not matched to a gene: 6. Germline lookup yields CDR1 GTSNPN and CDR2 SVGIG (reference sequence). This CDR3 contains 12 residues. In nucleotides, the CDR3 is TGTGCCTGGATGTTCCCAGGGGGTGAAGCTTTCTTT. It yields the protein CAWMFPGGEAFF.

The chain recombines TRBV7-2 with TRBJ2-3, with a possible D match to TRBD1 (6 bases). The CDR3 is 15 residues long. Germline V gives CDR1 SGHTA, CDR2 FQGNSA. Trimming took 8 bases from V and 2 from J, leaving 17 bases between them. In nucleotides, the CDR3 is TGTGCCAGCGGCTCCCTGGGGGCTAACACAGATACGCAGTATTTT. This codes for CASGSLGANTDTQYF.

V and J are TRBV6-6 and TRBJ2-1, with 11 bases fitting TRBD2. CDR1 and CDR2 from the germline V gene are MNHNY and SVGAGI (reference sequence). Trimming cost V 0 bases and J 5 bases; bases outside gene matches: 3. CDR3 size: 16 residues. CDR3: CASSYSLAGGNNEQFF. Here the CDR3 DNA reads TGTGCCAGCAGTTACTCGCTAGCGGGAGGCAACAATGAGCAGTTCTTC.

The genes are TRBV7-2 and TRBJ2-1; 10 nucleotides agree with TRBD2. Per germline, CDR1 SGHTA and CDR2 FQGNSA. J gave up 7 bases and V 3 bases, and 6 bases lay outside the gene matches. The CDR3 runs to 15 residues. CDR3: CASSFQSGGENEQFF. CDR3 nucleotides: TGTGCCAGCAGCTTCCAGAGCGGGGGGGAAAATGAGCAGTTCTTC. Full variable domain (missing parts from reference TRBV7-2 and TRBJ2-1): GAGVSQSPSNKVTEKGKDVELRCDPISGHTALYWYRQSLGQGLEFLIYFQGNSAPDKSGLPSDRFSAERTGGSVSTLTIQRTQQEDSAVYLCASSFQSGGENEQFFGPGTRLTVL.

The chain has TRBV28 and TRBJ2-7; no clear D gene. The CDR3 has 14 amino acids. Between the trimmed V and J ends, which lost 2 bases and 0 bases, there was a span of 8 bases. Per germline, CDR1 MDHEN and CDR2 SYDVKM. DNA of the CDR3: TGTGCCAGCAGTTTAGGCACGCTCTCCTACGAGCAGTACTTC. Protein sequence: CASSLGTLSYEQYF.

The rearrangement links TRBV10-1 to TRBJ2-1; 10 nucleotides line up with TRBD2. The CDR3 spans 15 residues. J gave up 6 bases and V 6 bases, and 8 bases lay outside the gene matches. The germline gives CDR1 WNHNN, CDR2 SYGVQD (reference sequence). The CDR3 here is CASSTSGALRNEQFF. CDR3 coding DNA: TGCGCCAGCAGCACTAGCGGGGCCCTCCGCAATGAGCAGTTCTTC.

This sequence joins TRBV5-1 and TRBJ2-1; TRBD1 matches 8 bases. V lost 4 bases and J lost 5; bases outside the gene matches: 5. Germline V gives CDR1 SGHRS, CDR2 YFSETQ. The CDR3 extends over 14 amino acids. The CDR3 DNA reads TGCGCCAGCAGCATGGACAGGGTAGACAATGAGCAGTTCTTC. It codes for CASSMDRVDNEQFF.

V gene TRBV3-1 (or the pseudogene TRBV3-2) combines with J gene TRBJ1-1, with a possible D match to TRBD1 (5 bases). Trimming shortened V by 6 bases and J by 7 bases, and 15 bases separated the two germline ends. Germline V lookup: CDR1 LGHDT, CDR2 YNNKEL (reference sequence). The CDR3 runs to 13 residues. Here the CDR3 reads CASSDSSPGEAFF. The CDR3 bases are TGTGCCAGCAGTGACAGCTCCCCGGGTGAAGCTTTCTTT.

The chain combines TRBV7-2 with TRBJ2-2; 12 bases map to TRBD2. Per germline, CDR1 SGHTA and CDR2 FQGNSA. CDR3 length: 17 amino acids. With 5 bases clipped from V and 2 bases from J, the junction kept 6 bases outside the gene matches. In DNA, the CDR3 is TGTGCCAGCAGCCGGGGACTAGCGGGCTATAACACCGGGGAGCTGTTTTTT. Amino acids: CASSRGLAGYNTGELFF. The full variable domain, with the rest looked up from reference TRBV7-2 and TRBJ2-2, is GAGVSQSPSNKVTEKGKDVELRCDPISGHTALYWYRQSLGQGLEFLIYFQGNSAPDKSGLPSDRFSAERTGGSVSTLTIQRTQQEDSAVYLCASSRGLAGYNTGELFFGEGSRLTVL.

This clone was recorded only once. The gene calls are TRBV6-5 and TRBJ2-7; D possibly corresponds to TRBD1 (5 bases). The CDR3 extends over 14 amino acids. Trimming took off 2 bases at V and 1 base at J, with 9 bases between the two ends. CDR1 is MNHEY and CDR2 is SVGAGI in the germline V gene. The DNA for the CDR3 is TGTGCCAGCAGTTACAGGACATCATCCTACGAGCAGTACTTC. The encoded protein is CASSYRTSSYEQYF.

The chain uses TRBV5-1 and TRBJ2-6; 8 bases line up with TRBD2. The V gene end was trimmed by 0 bases and the J gene end by 4 bases; junction bases not matched to a gene: 0. Germline V gives CDR1 SGHRS, CDR2 YFSETQ. The CDR3 totals 15 residues. The CDR3: CASSLGLAGANVLTF. DNA of the CDR3: TGCGCCAGCAGCTTGGGACTAGCGGGGGCCAACGTCCTGACTTTC.

The sample holds a few counts of this clone. The gene calls are TRBV11-2 and TRBJ1-1; weak D call: TRBD1 (6 bases). The CDR3 contains 14 residues. Germline assignment: CDR1 SGHAT and CDR2 FQNNGV. V was pared by 5 bases and J by 4 bases, with 14 bases between. The CDR3 sequence is CASSTTGGRTEAFF. The CDR3 nucleotides read TGTGCCAGCAGCACAACGGGGGGGCGCACTGAAGCTTTCTTT.